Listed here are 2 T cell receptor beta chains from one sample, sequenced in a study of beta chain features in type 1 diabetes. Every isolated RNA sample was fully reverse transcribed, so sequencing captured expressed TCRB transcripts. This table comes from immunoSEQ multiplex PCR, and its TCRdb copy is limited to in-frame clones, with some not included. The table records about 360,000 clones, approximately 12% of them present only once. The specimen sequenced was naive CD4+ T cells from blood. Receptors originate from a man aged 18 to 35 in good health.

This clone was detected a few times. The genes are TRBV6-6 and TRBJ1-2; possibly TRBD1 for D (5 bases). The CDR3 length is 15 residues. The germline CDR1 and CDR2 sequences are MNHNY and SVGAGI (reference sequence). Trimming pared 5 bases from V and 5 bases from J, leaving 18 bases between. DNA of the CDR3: TGTGCCAGCAGTCGTCGAGAGGGCCGGGGGTATGGCTACACCTTC. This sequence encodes CASSRREGRGYGYTF.

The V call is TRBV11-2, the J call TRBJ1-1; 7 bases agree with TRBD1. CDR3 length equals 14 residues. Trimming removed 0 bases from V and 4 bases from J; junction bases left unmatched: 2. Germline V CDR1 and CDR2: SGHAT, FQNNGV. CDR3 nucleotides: TGTGCCAGCAGCTTAGAAAGACAGGGCACTGAAGCTTTCTTT. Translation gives CASSLERQGTEAFF.